This TCR beta chain was sequenced in a study of T cell clonotyping in hematopoietic cell transplantation. Findings and limits, study-wide: Pathologically expanded recipient clonotypes increased progressively from day 30 to day 180 as diversity fell.

V shed 8 bases and J shed 9 bases, with 13 bases lying between them. The length of the CDR3 is 11 residues. Germline V gene lookup returns CDR1 LNHDA and CDR2 SQIVND (reference sequence). For this clone: The antigen remains unidentified.

Repertoires were generated with immunoSEQ multiplex PCR, while TCRdb's copy carries only in-frame clones and drops some. The table includes approximately 8,400 clones, less than 70% detected once. Samples: about 28 days before transplant, then days 30, 100 and 180 after. The material was peripheral blood mononuclear cells, obtained 100 days after allogeneic stem cell transplant. V and J are TRBV19 and TRBJ1-2; the D gene is possibly TRBD1 (6 bases). This TCR was recovered from a male patient aged 55-69 years who had an allogeneic stem cell transplant from an unrelated donor, so the T cells may come from the graft donor. Some clones in this sample may be carry-over from other donors' samples. Here the CDR3 DNA reads TGTGCCAGTGGGACACCGCTACGCTACACCTTC. Its protein product is CASGTPLRYTF.